This T cell receptor (beta chain) was recovered during a study of shared clonotypes between healthy human individuals. The naive CD8 fraction comprised CD45RO-negative cells positively selected for CCR7 and excluded terminally differentiated effector memory CD45RA+ cells. Trimming cost V 3 bases and J 6 bases; bases outside gene matches: 8. The CDR3 runs to 14 residues. The germline CDR1 and CDR2 sequences are SQVTM and ANQGSEA. The table came from immunoSEQ multiplex PCR; TCRdb's copy has only in-frame clones and leaves some out. In the table there are over 2,000,000 clones, just over 90% of which are singletons.

The rearrangement joins TRBV29-1 to TRBJ2-1, with 7 bases fitting TRBD2. The specimen sequenced was naive CD8+ T cells from PBMCs. This sequence was found in a man between 18 and 35 years old in good health. Some clones in this sample may be carry-over from other donors' samples. The CDR3 region is CSVESGLAANEQFF. Here the CDR3 DNA reads TGCAGCGTTGAGAGCGGGCTAGCGGCCAATGAGCAGTTCTTC.